Shown below are 30 T cell receptor beta chains from a single sample sequenced in a study of radiotherapy plus CTLA-4 blockade in lung cancer. This table comes from immunoSEQ multiplex PCR, and its TCRdb copy is limited to in-frame clones, with some not included. The table shows roughly 97,000 clones, with 65% to 80% occurring only once. This specimen was peripheral blood, taken from a patient treated with radiotherapy plus ipilimumab. These receptors originate from a human donor with non-small cell lung cancer who had a partial response to radiotherapy plus ipilimumab. Some clones in this sample may be carry-over from other donors' samples.

The chain uses TRBV6-5 and TRBJ1-4; D is possibly TRBD1 (5 bases). This CDR3 has 16 residues. Deletions cut 0 bases from V and 3 bases from J, with 11 bases between. Germline lookup yields CDR1 MNHEY and CDR2 SVGAGI. For the CDR3, the DNA is TGTGCCAGCAGTTACTCGATTCTGACAGCTAATGAAAAACTGTTTTTT. Its translation is CASSYSILTANEKLFF.

The chain couples TRBV4-2 to TRBJ2-7; 13 bases are a match to TRBD2. With 2 bases clipped from V and 2 bases from J, the junction kept 6 bases outside the gene matches. Germline V gene data show CDR1 as LGHNA and CDR2 as YNFKEQ. This CDR3 has 17 amino acids. CDR3 in amino acids: CASSQTGTSGIPYEQYF. Written as DNA, the CDR3 is TGTGCCAGCAGCCAAACCGGGACTAGCGGGATACCCTACGAGCAGTACTTC.

The J gene is TRBJ1-2, the V gene TRBV30; 7 bases fit TRBD1. The CDR3 loop spans 15 amino acids. Per the germline V gene, CDR1 is GTSNPN and CDR2 is SVGIG (reference sequence). V was pared by 0 bases and J by 3 bases, with 7 bases of the junction left unmatched. CDR3 protein: CAWSVATGNHYGYTF. Written as DNA, the CDR3 is TGTGCCTGGAGTGTAGCGACAGGGAATCACTATGGCTACACCTTC.

This chain joins TRBV27 and TRBJ2-6; 8 bases are shared with TRBD2. From germline, CDR1 is MNHEY and CDR2 SMNVEV (reference sequence). The CDR3 runs to 23 residues. The J segment lost 0 bases and the V segment lost 0 bases, leaving 19 bases of the junction unmatched. The CDR3 loop is CASSLSAAAGGYLTPSGANVLTF. CDR3 bases: TGTGCCAGCAGTTTATCGGCCGCGGCGGGGGGCTACCTGACCCCCTCTGGGGCCAACGTCCTGACTTTC.

This chain connects TRBV7-9 to TRBJ1-2; D may be TRBD1 (6 bases). The CDR3 extends over 16 amino acids. Trimming took off 1 base at V and 8 bases at J, with 20 bases between the two ends. Germline CDR1 SEHNR, CDR2 FQNEAQ (reference sequence). The CDR3 DNA reads TGTGCCAGCAGCTTAGGAGTTGGGGGCTCATTGGGGGGCTACACCTTC. Amino acid sequence: CASSLGVGGSLGGYTF.

The chain has TRBV19 and TRBJ1-5, with TRBD1 as a possible D gene (5 bases). V lost 7 bases to trimming and J lost 7 bases, with 17 bases between them. Germline V gene lookup returns CDR1 LNHDA and CDR2 SQIVND (reference sequence). This CDR3 is 14 amino acids long. CDR3 sequence reads: CASKVEGARQPQHF. As DNA, the CDR3 is TGTGCCAGTAAGGTCGAAGGGGCAAGGCAGCCCCAGCATTTT.

This clone occurred a few times. The chain recombines TRBV5-4 with TRBJ1-2; a possible D gene is TRBD1 (5 bases). Trimming stripped 4 bases from V and 4 bases from J, with 11 bases between. Germline V gene sequence: CDR1 SGHNT, CDR2 YYREEE (reference sequence). This CDR3 has 13 amino acids. The CDR3 protein is CASSLQGGYGYTF. DNA of the CDR3: TGTGCCAGCAGCCTCCAGGGTGGCTATGGCTACACCTTC.

The V call is TRBV6-1, the J call TRBJ1-2; a possible D gene is TRBD1 (5 bases). V lost 7 bases and J 5 bases, leaving 17 bases between the germline ends. Germline V gene lookup returns CDR1 MNHNS and CDR2 SASEGT. The CDR3 is 14 residues long. The CDR3 spells CASKGAGFGYGYTF. CDR3 sequence (DNA): TGTGCCAGCAAAGGTGCAGGGTTCGGGTATGGCTACACCTTC.

The chain couples TRBV7-3 to TRBJ2-3; 14 bases are shared with TRBD2. The CDR3 is made up of 15 amino acids. The germline V gene has CDR1 SGHTA and CDR2 FQGTGA. J gave up 6 bases and V 8 bases, and 7 bases lay outside the gene matches. This chain's CDR3 is CASGLTSGGGDTQYF. DNA of the CDR3: TGTGCCAGCGGCCTGACTAGCGGGGGGGGTGATACGCAGTATTTT.

The chain has TRBV28 and TRBJ1-2; 9 bases match TRBD1. The V gene end was trimmed by 5 bases and the J gene end by 0 bases; junction bases not matched to a gene: 7. Per germline, CDR1 MDHEN and CDR2 SYDVKM. CDR3 length: 16 residues. The CDR3 region has the DNA TGTGCCAGCAGTACCGGGACAGGGATTCCTAACTATGGCTACACCTTC. Amino acid sequence: CASSTGTGIPNYGYTF.

The J gene is TRBJ2-2, the V gene TRBV19, with a tentative D call TRBD1 (5 bases). Germline values: CDR1 LNHDA, CDR2 SQIVND (reference sequence). The CDR3 is made up of 15 amino acids. V was shortened by 6 bases and J by 1 base, with 12 bases between the two germline ends. The CDR3 reads CASRKVQGNTGELFF. CDR3 DNA sequence: TGTGCCAGTAGGAAGGTTCAGGGGAACACCGGGGAGCTGTTTTTT.

The chain couples TRBV2 to TRBJ1-1; a weak D match, TRBD1 (5 bases). The V end was cut by 4 bases, the J end by 1 base, with 10 bases between. The CDR3 length is 14 residues. Germline V gene sequence: CDR1 SNHLY, CDR2 FYNNEI. In DNA form, the CDR3 reads TGTGCCAGCAGTGGACAGATACGGAACACTGAAGCTTTCTTT. Translating gives CASSGQIRNTEAFF.

This sequence joins TRBV7-2 and TRBJ1-5, with 9 bases lining up with TRBD1. Germline CDR1 SGHTA, CDR2 FQGNSA. Trimming cost V 1 base and J 4 bases; bases outside gene matches: 5. The CDR3 runs to 16 residues. CDR3 nucleotides: TGTGCCAGCAGCTTAGGGGTAGGGACAGGGAATCAGCCCCAGCATTTT. Its protein product is CASSLGVGTGNQPQHF.

The V and J genes are TRBV28 and TRBJ2-6, with 7 bases aligning to TRBD1. The trim removed 4 bases at V and 0 bases at J, leaving 3 bases unmatched. In germline, CDR1 is MDHEN, CDR2 SYDVKM. The CDR3 has 16 amino acids. As DNA, the CDR3 is TGTGCCAGCAGTTCCCCAGGGGGCTCTGGGGCCAACGTCCTGACTTTC. As protein: CASSSPGGSGANVLTF.

This chain joins TRBV6-1 and TRBJ2-7; 9 bases fit TRBD1. This CDR3 spans 15 amino acids. Germline-derived CDR1 and CDR2 are MNHNS and SASEGT. Germline trimming cut 6 bases from V and 2 bases from J; bases unmatched to any gene: 8. The CDR3 DNA follows: TGTGCCAGCAGCCTAACAGGGGGCGTCACCTACGAGCAGTACTTC. It translates to CASSLTGGVTYEQYF.

V is TRBV6-4 and J is TRBJ2-1; 9 positions match TRBD2. CDR1 and CDR2 (germline): MRHNA, SNTAGT. The CDR3 spans 15 residues. The junction had 5 bases not matched to a gene; V was cut back by 1 base and J by 7 bases. The CDR3 here is CASSDWLAGINEQFF. CDR3 sequence (DNA): TGTGCCAGCAGTGACTGGCTAGCGGGAATTAATGAGCAGTTCTTC.

The chain uses TRBV5-4 and TRBJ2-5, with D hard to call. The DNA end lines up better with TRBJ2-7; the J call may be wrong. CDR3 length: 14 residues. Germline V gives CDR1 SGHNT, CDR2 YYREEE (reference sequence). CDR3 loop: CASSLERSRGEQYF. In nucleotides, the CDR3 is TGTGCCAGCAGCTTGGAGCGCTCCCGCGGCGAGCAGTACTTC.

In its sample, this clone was seen once. The chain carries TRBV7-2 and TRBJ2-5; the D gene is possibly TRBD1 (8 bases). Between the trimmed V and J ends, which lost 2 bases and 5 bases, there was a span of 15 bases. This CDR3 contains 15 residues. CDR1 SGHTA and CDR2 FQGNSA come from the germline V gene. The CDR3 bases are TGTGCCAGCAGCTTACTCGGACAGGGAGGGGAGACCCAGTACTTC. This translates into CASSLLGQGGETQYF.

The J gene is TRBJ2-2, the V gene TRBV11-2, with TRBD2 identical over 9 bases. The length of the CDR3 is 16 residues. The germline CDR1 and CDR2 sequences are SGHAT and FQNNGV. Trimming removed 3 bases from V and 2 bases from J; junction bases left unmatched: 4. CDR3 nucleotides: TGTGCCAGCAGCTTTAATCTAGCGGGAAACACCGGGGAGCTGTTTTTT. Residues: CASSFNLAGNTGELFF.

The chain is built from TRBV27 and TRBJ1-5; 8 bases fit TRBD1. J gave up 2 bases and V 5 bases, and 5 bases lay outside the gene matches. The germline CDR1 and CDR2 sequences are MNHEY and SMNVEV (reference sequence). The length of the CDR3 is 15 residues. This CDR3 is CASSTGQGRNQPQHF. As DNA, the CDR3 is TGTGCCAGCAGTACCGGACAGGGACGCAATCAGCCCCAGCATTTT.

This clone was observed a single time. The chain carries TRBV11-2 and TRBJ2-7, with 8 bases lining up with TRBD1. This CDR3 is 14 amino acids long. Per the germline V gene, CDR1 is SGHAT and CDR2 is FQNNGV. The V segment lost 4 bases and the J segment 3 bases; nucleotides outside the gene matches: 5. As DNA, the CDR3 is TGTGCCAGCAGCTACGACAGGGGAGGCTACGAGCAGTACTTC. Encoded protein: CASSYDRGGYEQYF.

This rearrangement joins TRBV5-1 to TRBJ2-1; possible D gene TRBD1, 6 bases. CDR3 length equals 14 residues. CDR1 is SGHRS, CDR2 YFSETQ, per germline. V was pared by 2 bases and J by 5 bases, with 11 bases between. The CDR3 protein is CASSLGGPNNEQFF. DNA for the CDR3: TGCGCCAGCAGCTTAGGGGGACCAAACAATGAGCAGTTCTTC.

The V gene is TRBV6-6, the J gene TRBJ2-3; the match to TRBD2 covers 12 bases. The V gene's germline CDR1 is MNHNY and CDR2 SVGAGI (reference sequence). CDR3 size: 16 residues. V gave up 6 bases and J gave up 1 base; unmatched junction bases: 5. The CDR3 DNA is TGTGCCAGCAGGAGATGGACTAGCGGGGGCACAGATACGCAGTATTTT. Translated, it gives CASRRWTSGGTDTQYF.

The chain combines TRBV5-1 with TRBJ2-3, with TRBD2 identical over 9 bases. This CDR3 region has 14 residues. V was pared by 4 bases and J by 4 bases, with 4 bases of the junction left unmatched. Germline CDR1 SGHRS, CDR2 YFSETQ. CDR3 residues: CASSPGLASDTQYF. The CDR3 DNA reads as TGCGCCAGCAGCCCGGGACTAGCCTCAGATACGCAGTATTTT.

J is TRBJ1-4 and V is TRBV2; 9 nucleotides align to TRBD1. The ends lost 7 bases at V and 6 bases at J; junction bases unmatched: 6. The germline gives CDR1 SNHLY, CDR2 FYNNEI. The CDR3 runs 14 residues. CDR3 bases: TGTGCCAGCACCTCAGGACAGGGGCATGAAAAACTGTTTTTT. Amino acid sequence: CASTSGQGHEKLFF.

The chain couples TRBV5-4 to TRBJ1-5; TRBD1 agrees at 7 bases. The CDR3 is made up of 13 amino acids. Germline V gene sequence: CDR1 SGHNT, CDR2 YYREEE (reference sequence). With V trimmed by 4 bases and J by 4 bases, 2 bases remained unmatched. The CDR3 is CASSAGQNQPQHF. In DNA form, the CDR3 reads TGTGCCAGCAGCGCGGGACAGAATCAGCCCCAGCATTTT.

The chain joins TRBV18 to TRBJ1-2; D not resolved. Germline CDR1 is KGHSH and CDR2 is LQKENI. V shed 6 bases and J shed 6 bases, with 11 bases lying between them. The CDR3 has 12 amino acids. The CDR3 is CASSPRSDGYTF. CDR3 coding DNA: TGTGCCAGCTCCCCTAGGAGCGATGGCTACACCTTC.

The count of this clone is one. The chain joins TRBV7-2 to TRBJ2-7, with TRBD1 as a possible D gene (5 bases). The CDR3 runs 14 residues. V was pared by 2 bases and J by 2 bases, with 10 bases between. The germline V gene has CDR1 SGHTA and CDR2 FQGNSA. Here the CDR3 reads CASSLQGTTYEQYF. In DNA, the CDR3 is TGTGCCAGCAGCTTACAGGGCACAACCTACGAGCAGTACTTC.

The chain links TRBV6-6 to TRBJ1-2; D is possibly TRBD1 (5 bases). The CDR3 sequence is 14 residues long. Germline CDR1 MNHNY, CDR2 SVGAGI (reference sequence). Trimming removed 5 bases from V and 3 bases from J, with 13 bases in between. CDR3 amino acids: CASSPPGVDYGYTF. In DNA, the CDR3 is TGTGCCAGCAGTCCCCCGGGGGTAGACTATGGCTACACCTTC.

This clone occurred a few times. The chain couples TRBV7-2 to TRBJ2-5, with 9 bases identical to TRBD2. The length of the CDR3 is 20 residues. The ends lost 0 bases at V and 4 bases at J; junction bases unmatched: 18. Germline CDR1 is SGHTA and CDR2 is FQGNSA. The CDR3 sequence is CASSLAGQFSSSGELETQYF. The CDR3 DNA reads TGTGCCAGCAGCTTAGCGGGACAGTTTAGTTCTAGCGGGGAATTAGAGACCCAGTACTTC.